The 29 T cell receptor beta chains below all came from one sample that was sequenced in a study of cytomegalovirus exposure and HLA in healthy donors (dated by TCRdb to between 2016 and 2019). To prepare the library, the immunoSEQ multiplex PCR assay was applied. For the multiplex PCR, a mixture combining 60 forward primers for TCR Vbeta segments and 13 reverse primers for TCR Jbeta segments was used. TCRdb re-hosts the immuneACCESS table, in-frame sequences only. Its copies lack some clones; in the studies checked, an unresolved V gene accounts for under half of them, and the cause for the rest is not known. The sample profile shows some 100,000 clones; 70% to 80% of them were found once. Less than 3.5% of the sample is taken by the ten largest. Sequenced sample: PBMCs. The receptors were gathered from a male donor in good health and CMV-seropositive.

This clone was detected only once. The chain has TRBV7-9 and TRBJ2-7; D gene ambiguous. The CDR3 has 12 residues. V dropped 5 bases and J dropped 7 bases, with 12 bases sitting between them. Germline V CDR1 and CDR2: SEHNR, FQNEAQ (reference sequence). The CDR3 nucleotides read TGTGCCAGCAGCGAACTACCCTCAGAGCAGTACTTC. Encoded protein: CASSELPSEQYF.

Details on this clone: A junction boundary mismatches the germline segment, possibly from a read error. The J gene is TRBJ2-5, the V gene TRBV7-7, with TRBD2 matching 12 bases. Germline loops: CDR1 SSHAT, CDR2 FNYEAQ (reference sequence). The length of the CDR3 is 16 residues. The CDR3 DNA reads TGTGCTAGCAGCCGCGGACTAGCGGGGCCCCAAGAGACCCAGTACTTC. This gives the protein CASSRGLAGPQETQYF.

In the case of this clone: One end of the junction is discordant with germline, which a read error may explain. Other DNA sequences in the same sample also yield this CDR3. The chain combines TRBV29-1 with TRBJ1-6; TRBD1 matches at 8 bases. CDR1 SQVTM and CDR2 ANQGSEA come from the germline V gene. The CDR3 sequence is 13 residues long. The CDR3 coding sequence is TGCAGCGTCACACAGGGGGATAATTCCCCCCTCCACTTT. Translating gives CSVTQGDNSPLHF.

This clone appeared a few times. The chain combines TRBV4-1 with TRBJ1-4; the match to TRBD1 covers 8 bases. The V and J ends lost 3 bases and 8 bases, in that order; junction bases with no gene match: 11. CDR3 length: 16 residues. CDR1 is MGHRA, CDR2 YSYEKL, per germline. CDR3 sequence: CASSHDSTGVVEKLFF. The DNA of the CDR3 is TGCGCCAGCAGCCACGACTCGACAGGGGTGGTGGAAAAACTGTTTTTT.

The chain employs TRBV6-5 and TRBJ1-5; D possibly corresponds to TRBD1 (5 bases). Germline assignment: CDR1 MNHEY and CDR2 SVGAGI. Trimming shortened V by 6 bases and J by 7 bases, and 13 bases separated the two germline ends. The CDR3 consists of 13 residues. The CDR3 DNA is TGTGCCAGCAGGCGGGGGTGGGGGCAGCCCCAGCATTTT. It encodes CASRRGWGQPQHF.

The chain uses TRBV30 and TRBJ1-1; D ambiguous. The CDR3 runs to 14 residues. V lost 0 bases to trimming and J lost 1 base, with 9 bases between them. Germline V gene sequence: CDR1 GTSNPN, CDR2 SVGIG (reference sequence). The DNA of the CDR3 is TGTGCCTGGAGTGTATTAACGGGGAACACTGAAGCTTTCTTT. Translation gives CAWSVLTGNTEAFF.

This clone was found once. In DNA, the CDR3 is TGTGCCATCAGTCCTGGACAGGGCTCTAGCAATCAGCCCCAGCATTTT. Its translation is CAISPGQGSSNQPQHF. This chain connects TRBV10-3 to TRBJ1-5, with 8 bases fitting TRBD1. The CDR3 extends over 16 amino acids. The germline gives CDR1 ENHRY, CDR2 SYGVKD. J gave up 0 bases and V 5 bases, and 6 bases lay outside the gene matches.

The chain is built from TRBV7-9 and TRBJ2-1; tentative D call: TRBD2 (5 bases). Germline CDR1 reads SEHNR; CDR2 reads FQNEAQ (reference sequence). The V and J ends lost 4 bases and 1 base respectively, with 17 bases between them. This CDR3 has 17 residues. The CDR3 DNA reads as TGTGCCAGCAGCTCCCAACTGGACTTGGAATCCTACAATGAGCAGTTCTTC. It specifies CASSSQLDLESYNEQFF.

This clone was recorded only once. The chain employs TRBV30 and TRBJ1-6; D ambiguous. Germline V gene data show CDR1 as GTSNPN and CDR2 as SVGIG (reference sequence). V lost 4 bases to trimming and J lost 1 base, with 8 bases between them. The CDR3 spans 14 residues. The CDR3 DNA reads TGTGCCTGGAATAGGGAGTCCTATAATTCACCCCTCCACTTT. Translation gives CAWNRESYNSPLHF.

The rearrangement joins TRBV4-2 to TRBJ1-6, with 7 bases fitting TRBD1. The CDR3 is 17 amino acids. Looked up from germline, CDR1 is LGHNA and CDR2 is YNFKEQ. After removal of 0 bases from V and 7 bases from J, the junction contained 9 bases not matched to a gene. The CDR3 protein is CASSQDLKGARNSPLHF. The DNA for the CDR3 is TGTGCCAGCAGCCAAGATTTAAAGGGGGCGCGAAATTCACCCCTCCACTTT.

This clone was detected once. The V and J genes are TRBV4-1 and TRBJ1-6, with a possible D match to TRBD1 (6 bases). The germline V gene has CDR1 MGHRA and CDR2 YSYEKL. The V and J ends lost 0 bases and 1 base respectively, with 10 bases between them. This CDR3 is built from 17 residues. As DNA, the CDR3 is TGCGCCAGCAGCCAAGAAGGGGGTGGGTCCTATAATTCACCCCTCCACTTT. It codes for CASSQEGGGSYNSPLHF.

The V and J genes are TRBV2 and TRBJ2-7, with TRBD1 as a possible D gene (5 bases). Trimming pared 6 bases from V and 4 bases from J, leaving 10 bases between. In germline, CDR1 is SNHLY, CDR2 FYNNEI. The CDR3 is 12 residues long. Here the CDR3 reads CASSADRYEQYF. In nucleotides, the CDR3 is TGTGCCAGCAGCGCCGACAGATACGAGCAGTACTTC.

J is TRBJ1-2 and V is TRBV13; D not resolved. V dropped 10 bases and J dropped 7 bases, with 22 bases sitting between them. The germline gives CDR1 PRHDT, CDR2 FYEKMQ (reference sequence). The CDR3 contains 14 residues. CDR3 in DNA: TGTGCCACCCAACCCCGGCAGACGGGTTCTGGCTACACCTTC. It codes for CATQPRQTGSGYTF.

The J gene is TRBJ2-3, the V gene TRBV4-1; 9 nucleotides match TRBD2. Germline CDR1 MGHRA, CDR2 YSYEKL. The J segment lost 0 bases and the V segment lost 8 bases, leaving 6 bases of the junction unmatched. The CDR3 is made up of 15 amino acids. CDR3 residues: CASASGGRSTDTQYF. The CDR3 DNA follows: TGCGCCAGCGCGAGCGGGGGGCGAAGCACAGATACGCAGTATTTT.

The chain carries TRBV4-2 and TRBJ1-2; the D gene is possibly TRBD1 (5 bases). V lost 1 base, J lost 8 bases, and 20 bases lay in between. Germline-derived CDR1 and CDR2 are LGHNA and YNFKEQ. The CDR3 is 16 residues long. The DNA of the CDR3 is TGTGCCAGCAGCCAAGGGGGGAATCGGGGGAAAGGCGGCTACACCTTC. This gives the protein CASSQGGNRGKGGYTF.

This clone was recorded only once. The CDR3 reads CASSLVPGQGGEAFF. The CDR3 DNA reads TGTGCCAGCAGCTTGGTTCCGGGACAGGGAGGTGAAGCTTTCTTT. This chain uses TRBV5-6 with TRBJ1-1; the match to TRBD1 covers 9 bases. Germline lookup yields CDR1 SGHDT and CDR2 YYEEEE. The CDR3 contains 15 residues. V trimming: 0 bases; J trimming: 7 bases; junction bases outside the gene matches: 7. The complete variable domain, with remaining parts taken from reference TRBV5-6 and TRBJ1-1, reads DAGVTQSPTHLIKTRGQQVTLRCSPKSGHDTVSWYQQALGQGPQFIFQYYEEEERQRGNFPDRFSGHQFPNYSSELNVNALLLGDSALYLCASSLVPGQGGEAFFGQGTRLTVV.

The CDR3 DNA reads TGTGCCTGGAGTGTACTGGCGACACAGTTCTTC. It specifies CAWSVLATQFF. This rearrangement joins TRBV30 to TRBJ2-1; D unclear. Germline V CDR1 and CDR2: GTSNPN, SVGIG (reference sequence). V lost 0 bases and J 13 bases, leaving 10 bases between the germline ends. This CDR3 contains 11 residues.

The chain couples TRBV4-1 to TRBJ1-6; tentatively, D is TRBD1 (6 bases). CDR1 and CDR2 (germline): MGHRA, YSYEKL. V was cut by 0 bases and J by 6 bases, with 12 bases left in between. There are 16 residues in the CDR3. CDR3: CASSQERGNFNSPLHF. The DNA of the CDR3 is TGCGCCAGCAGCCAAGAAAGGGGGAACTTTAATTCACCCCTCCACTTT.

The V gene is TRBV6-5, the J gene TRBJ2-7, with TRBD1 identical over 7 bases. This CDR3 is 14 amino acids long. Germline trimming cut 6 bases from V and 2 bases from J; bases unmatched to any gene: 7. Germline CDR1 and CDR2: MNHEY and SVGAGI. The CDR3 DNA follows: TGTGCCAGCAGCACCGGGACAGTCGCCTACGAGCAGTACTTC. It encodes CASSTGTVAYEQYF.

This clone has a single count. This chain uses TRBV7-9 with TRBJ2-3; 9 bases are a match to TRBD1. This CDR3 spans 15 amino acids. The germline V gene has CDR1 SEHNR and CDR2 FQNEAQ (reference sequence). Trimming cost V 1 base and J 2 bases; bases outside gene matches: 1. CDR3 residues: CASSLGTGVTDTQYF. The CDR3 DNA is TGTGCCAGCAGCTTAGGGACAGGGGTCACAGATACGCAGTATTTT.

J is TRBJ1-1 and V is TRBV30; TRBD1 matches 10 bases. After removal of 5 bases from V and 3 bases from J, the junction contained 9 bases not matched to a gene. Germline CDR1 GTSNPN, CDR2 SVGIG (reference sequence). CDR3 size: 15 residues. As DNA, the CDR3 is TGTGCCTGGGGGGAGACAGGGGGCGCCGACACTGAAGCTTTCTTT. The encoded protein is CAWGETGGADTEAFF.

The chain links TRBV6-1 to TRBJ1-5; 8 nucleotides match TRBD1. Germline trimming cut 3 bases from V and 5 bases from J; bases unmatched to any gene: 12. The germline gives CDR1 MNHNS, CDR2 SASEGT. The CDR3 sequence is 17 residues long. The CDR3: CASSEGVTGGGYQPQHF. The CDR3 DNA sequence: TGTGCCAGCAGTGAGGGGGTAACAGGGGGAGGCTATCAGCCCCAGCATTTT.

J is TRBJ2-1 and V is TRBV5-1, with 9 bases lining up with TRBD2. CDR1 and CDR2 (germline): SGHRS, YFSETQ. V dropped 4 bases and J dropped 3; count of bases not matched to a gene: 5. This CDR3 contains 15 residues. The CDR3, as DNA: TGCGCCAGCAGCATAAGCGGGGGGATCTACAATGAGCAGTTCTTC. It encodes CASSISGGIYNEQFF.

The V and J genes are TRBV7-9 and TRBJ1-2; a weak D match, TRBD1 (6 bases). This CDR3 contains 16 residues. CDR1 and CDR2 (germline): SEHNR, FQNEAQ (reference sequence). Trimming removed 5 bases from V and 5 bases from J, with 21 bases in between. This CDR3 is CASSPSDSLGVYGYTF. As DNA, the CDR3 is TGTGCCAGCAGCCCGTCGGACAGTTTGGGAGTTTATGGCTACACCTTC.

With regard to this clone: At one end the junction does not follow the germline gene, possibly because of a read error. The same CDR3 is also encoded by other DNA sequences in this sample. Here the CDR3 DNA reads TGCAGCGTCCTGGACAGGGTTAATTCCCCCCTCCACTTT. This gives the protein CSVLDRVNSPLHF. The chain carries TRBV29-1 and TRBJ1-6; 8 nucleotides line up with TRBD1. Germline loops: CDR1 SQVTM, CDR2 ANQGSEA. The CDR3 is made up of 13 amino acids. Full variable domain (remainder filled in from reference TRBV29-1 and TRBJ1-6): SAVISQKPSRDICQRGTSLTIQCQVDSQVTMMFWYRQQPGQSLTLIATANQGSEATYESGFVIDKFPISRPNLTFSTLTVSNMSPEDSSIYLCSVLDRVNSPLHFGNGTRLTVT.

Details on this clone: The junction shows a germline mismatch at one end, possibly a read error. The V call is TRBV30, the J call TRBJ2-1; D not resolved. Germline CDR1 and CDR2: GTSNPN and SVGIG (reference sequence). CDR3 length: 13 amino acids. CDR3 nucleotides: TGTGCCTGGAGTGGACGATACTACACTGAGCAGTTCTTC. This codes for CAWSGRYYTEQFF. Drawing the rest from reference TRBV30 and TRBJ2-1, the complete variable domain is SQTIHQWPATLVQPVGSPLSLECTVEGTSNPNLYWYRQAAGRGLQLLFYSVGIGQISSEVPQNLSASRPQDRQFILSSKKLLLSDSGFYLCAWSGRYYTEQFFGPGTRLTVL.

A few counts support this clone. The genes are TRBV7-9 and TRBJ1-1; D may be TRBD1 (5 bases). The germline V and J ends were trimmed by 5 bases and 1 base, with 17 bases remaining between them. Germline loops: CDR1 SEHNR, CDR2 FQNEAQ (reference sequence). This CDR3 is 16 amino acids long. The CDR3 sequence: CASSPLSAGPNTEAFF. The CDR3 DNA reads TGTGCCAGCAGCCCCCTCTCGGCAGGGCCGAACACTGAAGCTTTCTTT.

This clone was recorded a few times. This chain uses TRBV4-2 with TRBJ1-1; TRBD1 matches at 7 bases. V lost 1 base and J lost 5; bases outside the gene matches: 4. This CDR3 spans 14 amino acids. Looked up from germline, CDR1 is LGHNA and CDR2 is YNFKEQ. CDR3 in amino acids: CASSQVGGQTEAFF. The CDR3 DNA sequence: TGTGCCAGCAGCCAAGTAGGGGGACAGACTGAAGCTTTCTTT.

The V call is TRBV13, the J call TRBJ2-7; 8 bases match TRBD1. Per the germline V gene, CDR1 is PRHDT and CDR2 is FYEKMQ (reference sequence). Trimming cost V 10 bases and J 0 bases; bases outside gene matches: 8. This CDR3 has 14 amino acids. CDR3 loop: CATRGQGPSYEQYF. CDR3 in DNA: TGTGCCACCAGAGGACAGGGACCCTCCTACGAGCAGTACTTC.